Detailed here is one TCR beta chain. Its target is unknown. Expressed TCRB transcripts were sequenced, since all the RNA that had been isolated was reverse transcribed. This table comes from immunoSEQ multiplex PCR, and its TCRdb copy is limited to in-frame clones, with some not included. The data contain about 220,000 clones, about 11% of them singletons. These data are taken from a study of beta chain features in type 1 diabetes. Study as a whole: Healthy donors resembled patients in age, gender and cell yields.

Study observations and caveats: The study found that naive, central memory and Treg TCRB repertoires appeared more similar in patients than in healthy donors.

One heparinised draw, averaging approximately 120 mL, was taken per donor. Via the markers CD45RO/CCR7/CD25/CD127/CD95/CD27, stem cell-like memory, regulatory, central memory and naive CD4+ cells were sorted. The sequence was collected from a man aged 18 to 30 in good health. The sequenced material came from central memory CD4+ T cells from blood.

DNA of the CDR3: TGTGCCAGCAGCGTACTGGCTAGCGTAACCGGGGAGCTGTTTTTT. Protein: CASSVLASVTGELFF. V and J are TRBV9 and TRBJ2-2, with D maybe TRBD2 (6 bases). Trimming shortened V by 1 base and J by 5 bases, and 12 bases separated the two germline ends. Germline V gene data show CDR1 as SGDLS and CDR2 as YYNGEE. The CDR3 has 15 residues.